These 23 T cell receptor beta chains were all obtained from the same sample, sequenced in a study of T cell responses to AZD1222 COVID-19 vaccine. Here immunoSEQ multiplex PCR was the method, and the copy in TCRdb shows in-frame clones only, minus some. Of some 140,000 clones listed, just over 90% are singletons. The material sequenced was peripheral blood, taken on day 0 of AZD1222 vaccination. These receptors were collected from an adult in good health.

This clone was recorded once. The CDR3 loop is CASIEQLASYEQYF. The CDR3 region has the DNA TGTGCCAGCATAGAACAGTTGGCATCCTACGAGCAGTACTTC. This chain joins TRBV28 and TRBJ2-7; unclear D gene. The V gene's germline CDR1 is MDHEN and CDR2 SYDVKM. The CDR3 totals 14 residues. V was clipped by 7 bases and J by 1 base, with 14 bases between them.

This clone was detected a few times. The chain combines TRBV29-1 with TRBJ2-2; the D gene is possibly TRBD2 (5 bases). Germline V CDR1 and CDR2: SQVTM, ANQGSEA. Trimming stripped 3 bases from V and 6 bases from J, with 11 bases between. This CDR3 has 13 residues. Written as DNA, the CDR3 is TGCAGCGTTGAGGGGTTCGGGGCCGGGGAGCTGTTTTTT. It is translated as CSVEGFGAGELFF.

The chain uses TRBV15 and TRBJ1-5; the D gene is possibly TRBD1 (5 bases). There are 16 residues in the CDR3. The germline V gene has CDR1 LNHNV and CDR2 YYDKDF (reference sequence). Trimming pared 0 bases from V and 3 bases from J, leaving 12 bases between. CDR3 coding DNA: TGTGCCACCAGCAGAGATCCCCAGGGCGTCAATCAGCCCCAGCATTTT. It translates to CATSRDPQGVNQPQHF.

The chain combines TRBV5-4 with TRBJ2-1, with D uncertain. This CDR3 has 14 amino acids. CDR1 and CDR2 (germline): SGHNT, YYREEE (reference sequence). V lost 6 bases, J lost 0 bases, and 10 bases lay in between. Here the CDR3 DNA reads TGTGCCAGCAAGAACAGAGGCTCCTACAATGAGCAGTTCTTC. The encoded protein is CASKNRGSYNEQFF.

The chain recombines TRBV7-2 with TRBJ1-5; tentatively, D is TRBD1 (5 bases). CDR1 is SGHTA and CDR2 is FQGNSA in the germline V gene. The CDR3 is 15 amino acids. V was clipped by 3 bases and J by 5 bases, with 14 bases between them. This chain's CDR3 is CASSFSGGVDQPQHF. CDR3 DNA: TGTGCCAGCAGCTTCTCCGGGGGTGTTGATCAGCCCCAGCATTTT.

This rearrangement joins TRBV18 to TRBJ1-1; D might be TRBD1 (5 bases). V dropped 4 bases and J dropped 2 bases, with 8 bases sitting between them. The CDR3 has 13 amino acids. From germline, CDR1 is KGHSH and CDR2 LQKENI. In DNA, the CDR3 is TGTGCCAGCTCACTGGACACCAACACTGAAGCTTTCTTT. The encoded protein is CASSLDTNTEAFF.

This rearrangement joins TRBV5-1 to TRBJ2-7, with TRBD1 as a possible D gene (6 bases). In germline, CDR1 is SGHRS, CDR2 YFSETQ. The ends were cut back, 6 bases at V and 6 bases at J, with 19 bases in the middle. There are 14 residues in the CDR3. The chain's CDR3 is CASTQDSSPGEQYF. The CDR3 bases are TGCGCCAGCACCCAGGACAGTTCACCCGGCGAGCAGTACTTC.

This rearrangement joins TRBV19 to TRBJ1-2; 7 bases match TRBD1. The germline V gene has CDR1 LNHDA and CDR2 SQIVND (reference sequence). The CDR3 totals 14 residues. V lost 4 bases and J lost 8; bases outside the gene matches: 10. This CDR3 reads CASSTQGHRGGYTF. The DNA of the CDR3 is TGTGCCAGTAGTACCCAGGGACACAGGGGCGGCTACACCTTC.

The gene calls are TRBV7-8 and TRBJ1-5; 7 bases are shared with TRBD1. Trimming cost V 5 bases and J 5 bases; bases outside gene matches: 15. In germline, CDR1 is SGHVS, CDR2 FQNEAQ. CDR3 length: 17 residues. DNA for the CDR3: TGTGCCAGCAGCCAAACCGGGACAGTCCTTATGCATCAGCCCCAGCATTTT. Protein product: CASSQTGTVLMHQPQHF.

V and J are TRBV5-4 and TRBJ1-2; D call uncertain. In germline, CDR1 is SGHNT, CDR2 YYREEE (reference sequence). This CDR3 has 16 amino acids. Trimming took 2 bases from V and 0 from J, leaving 14 bases between them. CDR3 loop: CASSFWLDTPNYGYTF. CDR3 nucleotides: TGTGCCAGCAGCTTTTGGCTGGATACACCTAACTATGGCTACACCTTC. Combining the CDR3 with reference TRBV5-4 and TRBJ1-2 gives the whole variable domain ETGVTQSPTHLIKTRGQQVTLRCSSQSGHNTVSWYQQALGQGPQFIFQYYREEENGRGNFPPRFSGLQFPNYSSELNVNALELDDSALYLCASSFWLDTPNYGYTFGSGTRLTVV.

The chain combines TRBV7-9 with TRBJ1-2, with unresolved D. V shed 3 bases and J shed 5 bases, with 7 bases lying between them. The CDR3 runs 12 residues. Germline CDR1 SEHNR, CDR2 FQNEAQ (reference sequence). CDR3 residues: CASSFREYGYTF. In DNA form, the CDR3 reads TGTGCCAGCAGCTTCAGAGAGTATGGCTACACCTTC.

The chain carries TRBV5-1 and TRBJ2-1; 10 bases line up with TRBD2. Germline V gene data show CDR1 as SGHRS and CDR2 as YFSETQ. V lost 1 base to trimming and J lost 5 bases; unmatched junction nucleotides: 3. The CDR3 has 15 residues. The CDR3 sequence: CASSLRLAGDNEQFF. CDR3 in DNA: TGCGCCAGCAGCTTGAGGCTAGCGGGGGACAATGAGCAGTTCTTC.

This clone was seen once. V gene TRBV5-1 combines with J gene TRBJ2-1; TRBD1 agrees at 10 bases. Trimming took 3 bases from V and 7 from J; bases not matched to a gene: 10. This CDR3 spans 16 amino acids. Germline V gives CDR1 SGHRS, CDR2 YFSETQ. The CDR3 DNA follows: TGCGCCAGCAGCTCCATCGGACAGGGGGGAGGAAATGAGCAGTTCTTC. Protein sequence: CASSSIGQGGGNEQFF.

In this sample, this clone turned up a few times. The chain recombines TRBV6-5 with TRBJ2-6; no definite D call. Per germline, CDR1 MNHEY and CDR2 SVGAGI. CDR3 length: 15 amino acids. The V end was cut by 7 bases, the J end by 2 bases, with 12 bases between. The CDR3 reads CASTPGVTGANVLTF. In DNA, the CDR3 is TGTGCCAGCACTCCTGGGGTCACTGGGGCCAACGTCCTGACTTTC.

The chain recombines TRBV18 with TRBJ1-2; possibly TRBD1 for D (6 bases). The CDR3 extends over 17 amino acids. The germline V and J ends were trimmed by 0 bases and 5 bases, with 19 bases remaining between them. CDR1 and CDR2 (germline): KGHSH, LQKENI. CDR3 bases: TGTGCCAGCTCACCACCTATCGGCCGAGTTCAGGGGTATGGCTACACCTTC. Its protein is CASSPPIGRVQGYGYTF.

V and J are TRBV10-3 and TRBJ1-3; D gene ambiguous. The germline gives CDR1 ENHRY, CDR2 SYGVKD. CDR3 length equals 15 residues. Trimming took 9 bases from V and 0 from J, leaving 15 bases between them. The CDR3 bases are TGTGCCATTAGGGCAGATTCCTTCTCTGGAAACACCATATATTTT. Its protein product is CAIRADSFSGNTIYF.

V and J are TRBV7-2 and TRBJ1-2, with a tentative D call TRBD1 (5 bases). V was shortened by 6 bases and J by 4 bases, with 18 bases between the two germline ends. The germline V gene encodes CDR1 SGHTA and CDR2 FQGNSA. The CDR3 extends over 15 amino acids. The CDR3 spells CASRIARGTAYGYTF. As DNA, the CDR3 is TGTGCCAGCAGGATAGCCCGCGGGACGGCCTATGGCTACACCTTC.

The chain uses TRBV7-6 and TRBJ2-1; tentative D call: TRBD1 (5 bases). This CDR3 has 13 residues. Germline loops: CDR1 SGHVS, CDR2 FNYEAQ. V lost 5 bases to trimming and J lost 10 bases, with 15 bases between them. The CDR3 reads CASSPRQSSEQFF. In DNA form, the CDR3 reads TGTGCCAGCAGCCCAAGACAGAGTTCCGAGCAGTTCTTC.

The rearrangement joins TRBV7-2 to TRBJ1-3, with unresolved D. V dropped 10 bases and J dropped 4 bases, with 20 bases sitting between them. This CDR3 contains 15 residues. CDR1 SGHTA and CDR2 FQGNSA come from the germline V gene. The CDR3 DNA is TGTGCCACTCGGACGGCTCCGAGCCAAGGAAACACCATATATTTT. This translates into CATRTAPSQGNTIYF.

The V call is TRBV6-2 or TRBV6-3, the J call TRBJ2-3; D remains ambiguous. Germline values: CDR1 MNHEY, CDR2 SVGEGT. Trimming took off 3 bases at V and 0 bases at J, with 7 bases between the two ends. The CDR3 is 14 amino acids. Here the CDR3 DNA reads TGTGCCAGCAGTTATGGTTCTAGCACAGATACGCAGTATTTT. Protein product: CASSYGSSTDTQYF.

This chain uses TRBV28 with TRBJ2-4; 14 nucleotides match TRBD2. The CDR3 is 21 residues long. J was trimmed by 0 bases and V by 5 bases; bases with no gene match: 15. CDR1 is MDHEN, CDR2 SYDVKM, per germline. The CDR3 loop reads CASSTPTPGTSGSLAKNIQYF. The CDR3 DNA reads as TGTGCCAGCAGTACACCGACCCCCGGGACTAGCGGGAGCCTAGCCAAAAACATTCAGTACTTC.

This clone was detected only once. V gene TRBV10-1 combines with J gene TRBJ2-3; 11 nucleotides agree with TRBD2. V was pared by 4 bases and J by 4 bases, with 7 bases of the junction left unmatched. The V gene's germline CDR1 is WNHNN and CDR2 SYGVQD (reference sequence). There are 16 residues in the CDR3. This CDR3 is CASSVAGTSGSDTQYF. The CDR3 DNA is TGCGCCAGCAGTGTGGCAGGGACTAGCGGATCAGATACGCAGTATTTT.

In regard to this clone: A read error may produce the germline difference seen at one junction end. The genes are TRBV19 and TRBJ2-3; 9 bases agree with TRBD2. The CDR3 runs to 14 residues. Germline CDR1 is LNHDA and CDR2 is SQIVND (reference sequence). CDR3 sequence: CASSVGTSRDTQYF. CDR3 nucleotide sequence: TGTGCCAGTAGTGTCGGGACTAGCAGAGATACGCAGTATTTT.